The clone carrying this T cell receptor beta chain was seen many times. Its antigen remains unknown. The data were taken from a study of read filtering for tumor transcriptome and immune sequencing. In the study overall: IR-seq gave about 4.05 to 11 million TCR reads per sample; RNA-seq gave about 80 to 1,300. Broader study findings: The CD138-negative fraction was mixed bone marrow immune cells, not pure T cells.

The library was built from about 400 ng RNA with molecular barcoded adaptors for alpha/delta and beta/gamma chains. MiXCR, run by TCRdb on the reads, gives a single entry per CDR3 protein. The sample holds around 30,000 distinct CDR3 sequences, less than 20% seen once. Trimming removed 1 base at V and 2 bases at J, with 7 bases between. The germline CDR1 and CDR2 sequences are GTSNPN and SVGIG (reference sequence). The CDR3 sequence is 13 residues long. The sample was a population of CD138-negative cells sorted from bone marrow. The TCR sequence derives from a donor aged 40 or over with multiple myeloma. J is TRBJ2-3 and V is TRBV30; D might be TRBD1 or TRBD2, each matching 5 bases. In nucleotides, the CDR3 is TGTGCCTGGAGTGGGGGGAACACAGATACGCAGTATTTT. This codes for CAWSGGNTDTQYF.